A single sample is the source of the 20 T cell receptor beta chains below, sequenced in a study of Ad26.COV2.S vaccination and SARS-CoV-2 variants. Documented treatment: over 15 received Ad26.COV2.S at low or high dose, single or two shots; about 5 received placebo; per-sample allocation not given. After the first vaccine or placebo injection, samples were drawn on day 63. Some clones are missing from TCRdb's copy, which holds only in-frame ones; the method was immunoSEQ multiplex PCR. The data show roughly 320,000 clones, 80% to 90% seen once. This sample comprised peripheral blood, obtained in a trial of Ad26.COV2.S vaccine versus placebo. These receptors came from a person between 18 and 60 years old who received the Ad26.COV2.S COVID-19 vaccine or a placebo.

V is TRBV18 and J is TRBJ2-6; no reliable D call. Germline assignment: CDR1 KGHSH and CDR2 LQKENI. The CDR3 has 15 amino acids. V was trimmed by 4 bases and J by 2 bases, leaving 9 bases between them. The CDR3 DNA reads as TGTGCCAGCTCACAGCAGGATGCTGGGGCCAACGTCCTGACTTTC. Residues: CASSQQDAGANVLTF.

In its sample, this clone was seen once. The genes are TRBV19 and TRBJ1-2; D is uncertain. CDR1 LNHDA and CDR2 SQIVND come from the germline V gene (reference sequence). The ends were cut back, 2 bases at V and 7 bases at J, with 11 bases in the middle. This CDR3 comprises 13 residues. CDR3 sequence reads: CASSIQELGGYTF. The CDR3 region has the DNA TGTGCCAGTAGTATACAAGAATTGGGTGGCTACACCTTC.

The chain links TRBV2 to TRBJ1-1; D unclear. V gave up 0 bases and J gave up 0 bases, with 8 bases separating them. The CDR3 length is 15 residues. Germline-derived CDR1 and CDR2 are SNHLY and FYNNEI. The CDR3 bases are TGTGCCAGCAGTGAAGCGGGAAGATTGAACACTGAAGCTTTCTTT. This codes for CASSEAGRLNTEAFF.

This chain joins TRBV6-5 and TRBJ1-5; D is undetermined. V lost 6 bases, J lost 9 bases, and 12 bases lay in between. Per germline, CDR1 MNHEY and CDR2 SVGAGI. This CDR3 has 12 residues. The CDR3 coding sequence is TGTGCCAGCAGGCCAGACGGGCGGCCCCAGCATTTT. Protein product: CASRPDGRPQHF.

This clone was seen only once. The rearrangement uses TRBV12-5 and TRBJ1-1, with D unresolved. The germline V gene has CDR1 LGHNT and CDR2 FRNRAP. Trimming removed 2 bases at V and 11 bases at J, with 12 bases between. This CDR3 has 12 residues. CDR3 protein: CASGLPQVEAFF. In DNA form, the CDR3 reads TGTGCTAGTGGTTTGCCCCAGGTGGAGGCTTTCTTT.

The CDR3 nucleotides are TGCGCCAGCAGCTTGGATAGGACTAGACTCTACAATGAGCAGTTCTTC. It yields the protein CASSLDRTRLYNEQFF. The gene calls are TRBV5-1 and TRBJ2-1, with 7 bases aligning to TRBD2. The CDR3 runs 16 residues. V shed 0 bases, J shed 3 bases, and the junction held 6 bases outside the gene matches. The germline CDR1 and CDR2 sequences are SGHRS and YFSETQ. Combining the CDR3 with reference TRBV5-1 and TRBJ2-1 gives the whole variable domain KAGVTQTPRYLIKTRGQQVTLSCSPISGHRSVSWYQQTPGQGLQFLFEYFSETQRNKGNFPGRFSGRQFSNSRSEMNVSTLELGDSALYLCASSLDRTRLYNEQFFGPGTRLTVL.

The V gene is TRBV7-3, the J gene TRBJ2-1; D gene ambiguous. V was shortened by 2 bases and J by 5 bases, with 10 bases between the two germline ends. This CDR3 comprises 14 residues. Germline V gene sequence: CDR1 SGHTA, CDR2 FQGTGA. CDR3 region: CASSLSGLDNEQFF. DNA for the CDR3: TGTGCCAGCAGCTTATCCGGGTTAGACAATGAGCAGTTCTTC. Full variable domain (rest looked up from reference TRBV7-3 and TRBJ2-1): GAGVSQTPSNKVTEKGKYVELRCDPISGHTALYWYRQSLGQGPEFLIYFQGTGAADDSGLPNDRFFAVRPEGSVSTLKIQRTERGDSAVYLCASSLSGLDNEQFFGPGTRLTVL.

The J gene is TRBJ1-6, the V gene TRBV6-5; the match to TRBD1 covers 10 bases. There are 15 residues in the CDR3. Germline V lookup: CDR1 MNHEY, CDR2 SVGAGI. With 6 bases clipped from V and 7 bases from J, the junction kept 6 bases outside the gene matches. In DNA form, the CDR3 reads TGTGCCAGCAGCACAGGACAGGGGGAAAATTCACCCCTCCACTTT. Its protein product is CASSTGQGENSPLHF.

The chain recombines TRBV5-6 with TRBJ2-7, with D perhaps assigned TRBD1 or TRBD2 (5 bases each). The V and J ends lost 4 bases and 2 bases respectively, with 19 bases between them. The CDR3 is made up of 16 amino acids. Germline V CDR1 and CDR2: SGHDT, YYEEEE. CDR3 bases: TGTGCCAGCAGCCCGTGGTCCGTCGGGGCCACCTACGAGCAGTACTTC. This codes for CASSPWSVGATYEQYF.

The chain uses TRBV29-1 and TRBJ1-1, with D possibly being TRBD1 (6 bases). Trimming pared 2 bases from V and 1 base from J, leaving 14 bases between. Germline V gene sequence: CDR1 SQVTM, CDR2 ANQGSEA. This CDR3 spans 15 amino acids. CDR3 bases: TGCAGCGTTGAAATAAGCGGGGGCCGGAACACTGAAGCTTTCTTT. Translation: CSVEISGGRNTEAFF. The whole variable domain, remainder taken from reference TRBV29-1 and TRBJ1-1, is SAVISQKPSRDICQRGTSLTIQCQVDSQVTMMFWYRQQPGQSLTLIATANQGSEATYESGFVIDKFPISRPNLTFSTLTVSNMSPEDSSIYLCSVEISGGRNTEAFFGQGTRLTVV.

The chain has TRBV4-1 and TRBJ2-7; the D gene is possibly TRBD2 (6 bases). The CDR3 consists of 15 residues. CDR1 and CDR2 (germline): MGHRA, YSYEKL. Trimming removed 0 bases at V and 4 bases at J, with 13 bases between. The DNA of the CDR3 is TGCGCCAGCAGCCAAGAGCGGAACGGGGGTTACGAGCAGTACTTC. This codes for CASSQERNGGYEQYF.

The chain is built from TRBV14 and TRBJ1-1, with no clear D. CDR3 length: 11 residues. Trimming cost V 1 base and J 4 bases, with 1 base left between them. Germline values: CDR1 SGHDN, CDR2 FVKESK. CDR3 nucleotides: TGTGCCAGCAGCCAAGTCACTGAAGCTTTCTTT. Protein product: CASSQVTEAFF.

The count of this clone is one. The chain has TRBV9 and TRBJ2-5; D uncertain. Germline V gives CDR1 SGDLS, CDR2 YYNGEE. V gave up 0 bases and J gave up 5 bases, with 11 bases separating them. CDR3 length: 14 amino acids. The CDR3 bases are TGTGCCAGCAGCGTAGGATCGTTTTTGGAGACCCAGTACTTC. Translation gives CASSVGSFLETQYF.

This rearrangement joins TRBV7-3 to TRBJ2-7; D is unclear. The V end lost 1 base, the J end lost 0 bases, and 10 bases lay between the germline ends. Per the germline V gene, CDR1 is SGHTA and CDR2 is FQGTGA. CDR3 length: 15 amino acids. This CDR3 is CASSLISASSYEQYF. The CDR3 bases are TGTGCCAGCAGCTTAATTTCCGCGAGCTCCTACGAGCAGTACTTC.

This clone was counted between two and nine times. The J gene is TRBJ1-6, the V gene TRBV5-5; the match to TRBD1 covers 8 bases. V gave up 0 bases and J gave up 11 bases; unmatched junction bases: 13. In germline, CDR1 is SGHKS, CDR2 YYEKEE (reference sequence). This CDR3 has 17 residues. The CDR3 is CASSLEGGWTGRAPLHF. CDR3 in DNA: TGTGCCAGCAGCTTGGAAGGCGGTTGGACAGGGCGGGCACCCCTCCACTTT.

V is TRBV11-3 and J is TRBJ2-1; possible D gene TRBD1, 6 bases. Trimming removed 4 bases at V and 10 bases at J, with 14 bases between. The CDR3 length is 13 residues. Per the germline V gene, CDR1 is SGHNT and CDR2 is YENEEA. CDR3 residues: CASSWGQGLEQFF. Here the CDR3 DNA reads TGTGCCAGCAGCTGGGGGCAGGGCTTGGAGCAGTTCTTC.

The chain carries TRBV19 and TRBJ2-1, with TRBD1 as a possible D gene (5 bases). This CDR3 region has 13 residues. The V gene lost 7 bases and the J gene lost 6 bases, with 13 bases spanning the gap. Germline CDR1 is LNHDA and CDR2 is SQIVND (reference sequence). The CDR3 DNA reads TGTGCCAGTACCTTAGGGGCCGGCAATGAGCAGTTCTTC. Residues: CASTLGAGNEQFF.

This chain connects TRBV7-9 to TRBJ2-3; 8 nucleotides match TRBD1. The CDR3 length is 16 residues. The ends lost 4 bases at V and 6 bases at J; junction bases unmatched: 12. Per germline, CDR1 SEHNR and CDR2 FQNEAQ (reference sequence). The CDR3 DNA is TGTGCCAGCAGCTCCCGACAGGGGCGACCACAGGATACGCAGTATTTT. Its translation is CASSSRQGRPQDTQYF.

The chain uses TRBV27 and TRBJ2-7; either TRBD1 or TRBD2 may fit D (5 bases each). Deletions cut 7 bases from V and 2 bases from J, with 9 bases between. CDR1 is MNHEY and CDR2 is SMNVEV in the germline V gene (reference sequence). The CDR3 length is 12 residues. The chain's CDR3 is CASKSGPYEQYF. Written as DNA, the CDR3 is TGTGCCAGCAAGTCGGGACCCTACGAGCAGTACTTC.

V usage is TRBV9 and J usage is TRBJ2-6, with TRBD2 identical over 7 bases. The ends lost 0 bases at V and 0 bases at J; junction bases unmatched: 12. CDR3 size: 20 residues. Germline CDR1 and CDR2: SGDLS and YYNGEE. The CDR3 bases are TGTGCCAGCAGCGTAGGGCGGGAGACCCGAATCTTCTCTGGGGCCAACGTCCTGACTTTC. Its protein product is CASSVGRETRIFSGANVLTF. The full variable domain, rest sourced from reference TRBV9 and TRBJ2-6, is DSGVTQTPKHLITATGQRVTLRCSPRSGDLSVYWYQQSLDQGLQFLIQYYNGEERAKGNILERFSAQQFPDLHSELNLSSLELGDSALYFCASSVGRETRIFSGANVLTFGAGSRLTVL.